Listed below are T cell receptor beta chains from one sample, sequenced in a study of T cells in Graves' hyperthyroidism and ophthalmopathy. From the multiplex PCR reads, TCRdb called clonotypes with MiXCR, one entry per CDR3 protein. The sample consists of about half a million distinct CDR3 sequences, approximately 25% of them appearing once. The sequenced material came from blood. The receptors derive from a woman under 40 with Graves' ophthalmopathy. The CDR3 runs from the conserved cysteine through the conserved F or W. The D gene is left open where the match is weak. Only part of the rows carry a size: once, few, many, or a class if the clone is expanded.

TRBJ1-5 | TRBV20-1 | . | . | CSARDSGAGDYSNQPQHF | TGCAGTGCTAGAGATTCGGGGGCTGGTGATTATAGCAATCAGCCCCAGCATTTT
TRBJ2-5 | TRBV2 | few | TRBD2 | CASSKREAPWTQYF | TGTGCCAGCAGTAAGCGGGAGGCCCCATGGACCCAGTACTTC
TRBJ2-5 | TRBV27 | once | . | CASSFLQDHQKTQYF | TGTGCCAGCAGTTTTTTACAGGATCATCAAAAGACCCAGTACTTC
TRBJ2-7 | TRBV6-1 | . | . | CASNRVTYYDQYF | TGTGCCAGCAACAGGGTCACCTACTACGATCAGTACTTC
TRBJ2-7 | TRBV27 | many | TRBD2 | CASSSLASGDYEQYF | TGTGCCAGCAGTTCCCTGGCTAGCGGGGACTACGAGCAGTACTTC
TRBJ2-6 | TRBV12-3/TRBV12-4 | once | TRBD2 | CASSLSGGREANVLTF | TGTGCCAGCAGTTTAAGCGGGGGGCGCGAGGCCAACGTCCTGACTTTC
TRBJ2-3 | TRBV20-1 | many | . | CSAAPSVGTDTQYF | TGCAGTGCTGCGCCTAGCGTGGGCACAGATACGCAGTATTTT
TRBJ2-7 | TRBV24-1 | many | . | CATSAGPGRGHSYEQYF | TGTGCCACCAGTGCCGGACCTGGACGGGGGCACTCCTACGAGCAGTACTTC
TRBJ1-5 | TRBV5-5 | few | . | CASSLGSWGNQPQHF | TGTGCCAGCAGCTTGGGGAGCTGGGGCAATCAGCCCCAGCATTTT
TRBJ2-5 | TRBV12-3/TRBV12-4 | . | . | CASSLVQSQQETQYF | TGTGCCAGCAGTTTAGTCCAGAGCCAACAAGAGACCCAGTACTTC
TRBJ2-5 | TRBV14 | few | . | CASSQGTAETQYF | TGTGCCAGCAGCCAAGGTACAGCAGAGACCCAGTACTTC
TRBJ2-7 | TRBV20-1 | many | . | CSASKVGDLSYEQYF | TGCAGTGCTAGTAAGGTTGGCGACCTATCCTACGAGCAGTACTTC
TRBJ2-5 | TRBV6-1 | many | . | CASSPRLVFETQYF | TGTGCCAGCAGCCCGCGGTTAGTTTTTGAGACCCAGTACTTC
TRBJ1-2 | TRBV27 | . | . | CASRSYKGRNYGYTF | TGTGCCAGCAGATCCTACAAGGGGCGGAACTATGGCTACACCTTC
TRBJ1-6 | TRBV6-5 | many | TRBD1 | CASSYPDRVDSPLHF | TGTGCCAGCAGTTACCCCGACAGGGTGGATTCACCCCTCCACTTT
TRBJ1-1 | TRBV13 | . | TRBD1 | CASKGQGAPTEAFF | TGTGCCAGCAAGGGCCAGGGGGCGCCCACTGAAGCTTTCTTT
TRBJ2-5 | TRBV6-9 | many | TRBD2 | CASSLPTSGEETQYF | TGTGCCAGCAGTCTACCCACTAGCGGCGAAGAGACCCAGTACTTC
TRBJ2-2 | TRBV5-4 | few | . | CASSLKGGPTGELFF | TGTGCCAGCAGCTTAAAAGGGGGGCCCACCGGGGAGCTGTTTTTT
TRBJ1-5 | TRBV20-1 | . | . | CNARGPSNQPQHF | TGCAATGCACGAGGGCCTAGCAATCAGCCCCAGCATTTT
TRBJ2-7 | TRBV5-1 | many | . | CASSHPLGEEQYF | TGCGCCAGCAGCCACCCCTTAGGGGAAGAGCAGTACTTC
TRBJ2-7 | TRBV28 | many | . | CASTRANEQYF | TGTGCCAGCACCAGGGCCAACGAGCAGTACTTC
TRBJ2-7 | TRBV12-3/TRBV12-4 | few | . | CASTWRDKVYF | TGTGCCAGCACCTGGAGGGACAAGGTCTACTTC
TRBJ1-2 | TRBV12-3/TRBV12-4 | many | . | CANNRLTTGYSGYTF | TGTGCCAACAATCGACTCACTACAGGGTATAGCGGCTACACCTTC
TRBJ1-3 | TRBV28 | few | . | CASRMRDAGNTIYF | TGTGCCAGCAGAATGAGGGATGCTGGAAACACCATATATTTT
TRBJ2-5 | TRBV6-1 | . | . | CASIKGDQEETQYF | TGTGCCAGCATAAAAGGGGACCAAGAAGAGACCCAGTACTTC
TRBJ1-2 | TRBV11-2 | . | . | CASSGLDYGYTF | TGTGCCAGCAGTGGGCTTGACTATGGCTACACCTTC
TRBJ2-7 | TRBV5-1 | many | . | CASSSGTQTGYEQYF | TGCGCCAGCAGCTCCGGGACTCAAACGGGCTACGAGCAGTACTTC
TRBJ1-2 | TRBV28 | many | TRBD1 | CASSTGQGPWGYTF | TGTGCCAGCAGCACTGGACAGGGTCCTTGGGGCTACACCTTC
TRBJ2-2 | TRBV29-1 | many | . | CSAGRTNTGELFF | TGCAGTGCCGGCCGGACGAACACCGGGGAGCTGTTTTTT
TRBJ2-5 | TRBV19 | . | . | CASSISRGKLHGTQYF | TGTGCCAGTAGTATAAGTCGGGGTAAGCTGCACGGGACCCAGTACTTC
TRBJ2-7 | TRBV30 | . | TRBD1 | CAWSGRQGTTYEQYF | TGTGCCTGGAGTGGAAGACAGGGGACGACCTACGAGCAGTACTTC